These T cell receptor beta chains were read from a single sample in a study of T cell repertoires in cytomegalovirus infection. Their cognate antigens are unknown. From the reads, TCRdb called clonotypes with MiXCR, one entry per CDR3 protein. The sample has about 920,000 distinct CDR3 sequences; roughly 30% are singletons. Source: cultured CD8+ T cells from PBMCs, taken from culture after CMV antigen stimulation. Receptors were obtained from a human donor in good health (CMV status not recorded). Some clones in this sample may be carry-over from other donors' samples. Both conserved end residues are part of each CDR3. The D gene is left open where the match is weak. Not every row has a clone size; where given, it reads once, few, many or a size class.

clone size,V gene,J gene,D gene,CDR3 DNA,CDR3 protein
NA,TRBV5-4,TRBJ2-1,TRBD2,TGTGCCAGCAGCTTACTGACTAGCGGGGGCCCTTACAATGAGCAGTTCTTC,CASSLLTSGGPYNEQFF
NA,TRBV5-6,TRBJ2-4,NA,TGTGCCAGCAGCCAAGAGGAGGGGGTCAAAAACATTCAGTACTTC,CASSQEEGVKNIQYF
NA,TRBV5-1,TRBJ1-1,NA,TGCGCCAGCAGCCCTGACTCGCGGGGAGTTAACACTGAAGCTTTCTTT,CASSPDSRGVNTEAFF
many,TRBV7-9,TRBJ1-4,NA,TGTGCCAGCAGCTCACCGGACCGTAATGAAAAACTGTTTTTT,CASSSPDRNEKLFF
NA,TRBV10-3,TRBJ1-3,NA,TGTGCCATCAGGAGGACAGAAAACTCTGGAAACACCATATATTTT,CAIRRTENSGNTIYF
NA,TRBV3-1,TRBJ2-1,NA,TGTGCCAGCAGCCAAGATGGGGGGGCCCCAGGATCTGAGCAGTTCTTC,CASSQDGGAPGSEQFF
once,TRBV6-6,TRBJ2-1,NA,TGTGCCAGCAGTTACTCGGTGGGGTCTCCAGAACAGTTCTTC,CASSYSVGSPEQFF
NA,TRBV19,TRBJ1-6,TRBD1,TGTGCCAGTAGTGCCAGGGGGCGGATTAATTCACCCCTCCACTTT,CASSARGRINSPLHF
few,TRBV6-2/TRBV6-3,TRBJ1-6,NA,TGTGCCAGCAGTTACCTCGGGGGCGCGGGGAATTCACCCCTCCACTTT,CASSYLGGAGNSPLHF
few,TRBV29-1,TRBJ1-2,NA,TGCAGCTCCTGGGTTAATACGGGCTACACCTTC,CSSWVNTGYTF
few,TRBV4-3,TRBJ1-1,NA,TGCGCCAGCAGCCAAGATCGTGCGGACTACACTGAAGCTTTCTTT,CASSQDRADYTEAFF
NA,TRBV6-1,TRBJ1-1,TRBD1,TGTGCCAGCAGATACGAGACAGGGTCTGAAGCTTTCTTT,CASRYETGSEAFF
few,TRBV5-1,TRBJ1-1,TRBD1,TGCGCCAGTGGAACCGGGACAGGGGGAACCTTGAACACTGAAGCTTTCTTT,CASGTGTGGTLNTEAFF
NA,TRBV15,TRBJ2-1,NA,TGTGCCAGAATCAACAGGCAATGTAGTGAGCAGTTCTTC,CARINRQCSEQFF
few,TRBV7-6,TRBJ2-5,TRBD2,TGTGCCAGCAGCTCGCTAGCGGCGGAGACCCAGTACTTC,CASSSLAAETQYF
NA,TRBV4-1,TRBJ2-2,NA,TGCGCCAGCAGCCAAGCGCCTCTCTTGGGGCCCACCGGGGAGCTGTTTTTT,CASSQAPLLGPTGELFF
few,TRBV7-6,TRBJ2-7,NA,TGTGCCAGTTCCCAAAGGGGGTTGAGCGAGCAGTACTTC,CASSQRGLSEQYF
NA,TRBV7-6,TRBJ2-5,NA,TGTGCCAGCAGCTTAGTGTTGGGCGGGGTAGGGGAAGAGACCCAGTACTTC,CASSLVLGGVGEETQYF
few,TRBV7-9,TRBJ1-1,NA,TGTGCCAGCAGCTTAGCGGTGGGGATCAGGGATTTCAACACTGAAGCTTTCTTT,CASSLAVGIRDFNTEAFF
NA,TRBV27,TRBJ1-1,TRBD1,TGTGCCAGCAGTAACTCAGGGGGCGGGACTGAAGCTTTCTTT,CASSNSGGGTEAFF
NA,TRBV4-1,TRBJ1-2,NA,TGCGCCAGCAGCCTCGTTGACGGTCGAATGAACTATGGCTACACCTTC,CASSLVDGRMNYGYTF
NA,TRBV20-1,TRBJ2-3,NA,TGCAGTGCTAGACTCCACACAGATACGCAGTATTTT,CSARLHTDTQYF
NA,TRBV10-3,TRBJ1-2,TRBD1,TGTGCCATCAGTGATAGGGACAGGGAACATGGCTACACCTTC,CAISDRDREHGYTF
NA,TRBV2,TRBJ1-2,NA,TGTGCCAGCAGTACAGGGACTCCCGAACCCTATGGCTACACCTTC,CASSTGTPEPYGYTF
many,TRBV7-6,TRBJ2-3,TRBD2,TGTGCCAGCCGATCTAGCGGGGGGGATGCAGATACGCAGTATTTT,CASRSSGGDADTQYF
once,TRBV4-2,TRBJ2-1,NA,TGTGCCAGCAGCCAAGAACGGGGGCAGGAATACAATGAGCAGTTCTTC,CASSQERGQEYNEQFF
once,TRBV12-3/TRBV12-4,TRBJ2-2,TRBD1,TGTGCCAGCAGTTTAACGACAGGGACCGGGGAGCTGTTTTTT,CASSLTTGTGELFF
NA,TRBV27,TRBJ1-4,NA,TGTGCCAGCGGTCTAAGATTACCAACTAATGAAAAACTGTTTTTT,CASGLRLPTNEKLFF
NA,TRBV2,TRBJ2-1,NA,TGTGCCAGCAGTGAAGTGATCGATGAGCAGTTCTTC,CASSEVIDEQFF
few,TRBV6-1,TRBJ2-1,NA,TGTGCCAGCACCTCCTCCTTAGGGCAGTTCTTC,CASTSSLGQFF
few,TRBV5-4,TRBJ1-3,TRBD1,TGTGCCAGCAGCCTTACTGAGTGGGACAGGTGGAGAGCGGTTCCACCAAGCTCTGGAAACACCATATATTTT,CASSLTEWDRWRAVPPSSGNTIYF
NA,TRBV29-1,TRBJ1-2,NA,TGCAGCGTTCTGGACAGCGCTAACTATGGCTACACCTTC,CSVLDSANYGYTF
few,TRBV6-6,TRBJ2-3,TRBD2,TGTGCCAGCAGTTACGTGATCGGGACTAGCGGGGCGTCGATGCCATACACAGATACGCAGTATTTT,CASSYVIGTSGASMPYTDTQYF
once,TRBV12-3/TRBV12-4,TRBJ2-4,TRBD2,TGTGCCAGCAGTCGACTAGCGGGGGGGCTAGACATTCAGTACTTC,CASSRLAGGLDIQYF
few,TRBV27,TRBJ2-7,NA,TGTGCCAGCAGTCTCGGACAGCCACCACCGTACGAGCAGTACTTC,CASSLGQPPPYEQYF
NA,TRBV6-1,TRBJ1-2,NA,TGTGCCAACAGTGTGGGCCCGAGGGGGGACCCTAACTATGGCTACACCTTC,CANSVGPRGDPNYGYTF
NA,TRBV19,TRBJ2-7,NA,TGTGCCAGTAGTATAGGCAGGGAGTACGAGCAGTACTTC,CASSIGREYEQYF
many,TRBV7-2,TRBJ1-2,NA,TGTGCCAGCAGACCCGAGGGGGGCGAGGGCTACACCTTC,CASRPEGGEGYTF
few,TRBV12-3/TRBV12-4,TRBJ1-2,TRBD1,TGTGCCAGCAGTTCGCAAACTTCCGGGACAGTCTATGGCTACACCTTC,CASSSQTSGTVYGYTF
many,TRBV28,TRBJ2-3,TRBD2,TGTGCCAGCAGTTTACCTCCCTTAGCGGGAAAATACACAGATACGCAGTATTTT,CASSLPPLAGKYTDTQYF
NA,TRBV6-1,TRBJ1-5,NA,TGTGCCAGCAGTGAAGTAAGGGGGTTCGAGCAGCCCCAGCATTTT,CASSEVRGFEQPQHF
NA,TRBV12-3/TRBV12-4,TRBJ1-5,TRBD1,TGTGCCAGCAGTTCACAGGGGGCGTTTCAGCCCCAGCATTTT,CASSSQGAFQPQHF
NA,TRBV19,TRBJ1-6,NA,TGTGCCAGCTCACCGCGGGGAGGTTCACCCCTCCACTTT,CASSPRGGSPLHF